Presented here are 20 T cell receptor beta chains from one specimen sequenced in a study of T cells in Graves' hyperthyroidism and ophthalmopathy. Template material for amplifying TCR beta CDR3 regions consisted of RNA transcripts. RT-PCR in the first round (using the HTBI primer set) targeted the TCR CDR3. TCRdb reanalysed the multiplex PCR reads using MiXCR and keeps one entry per CDR3 protein. The sample yields under 350,000 distinct CDR3 sequences, around a quarter seen once. Sequenced sample: blood. These receptors were taken from a man aged 35 to 55 with Graves' hyperthyroidism that later progressed to Graves' ophthalmopathy.

J is TRBJ1-1 and V is TRBV28, with TRBD1 matching 9 bases. The germline V gene encodes CDR1 MDHEN and CDR2 SYDVKM. The CDR3 loop spans 15 amino acids. The trim removed 3 bases at V and 5 bases at J, leaving 7 bases unmatched. The CDR3 here is CASSFRDRGETEAFF. CDR3 nucleotide sequence: TGTGCCAGCAGTTTCAGAGACAGGGGGGAAACTGAAGCTTTCTTT.

This clonotype came up a few times. The V gene is TRBV20-1, the J gene TRBJ1-5, with unresolved D. Between the trimmed V and J ends, which lost 2 bases and 0 bases, there was a span of 8 bases. The CDR3 totals 14 residues. From germline, CDR1 is DFQATT and CDR2 SNEGSKA (reference sequence). The CDR3 bases are TGCAGTGCTAGACCACATAATAGCAATCAGCCCCAGCATTTT. This sequence encodes CSARPHNSNQPQHF.

This clonotype occurred many times. The rearrangement joins TRBV11-2 to TRBJ1-2; weak D call: TRBD1 (5 bases). Germline CDR1 is SGHAT and CDR2 is FQNNGV. V lost 2 bases, J lost 8 bases, and 9 bases lay in between. The CDR3 runs 12 residues. The CDR3 bases are TGTGCCAGCAGCTTATTACAGGACGGCTACACCTTC. Residues: CASSLLQDGYTF.

The rearrangement joins TRBV30 to TRBJ1-1, with D unclear. CDR3 length equals 13 residues. CDR1 is GTSNPN and CDR2 is SVGIG in the germline V gene (reference sequence). The V end was cut by 0 bases, the J end by 4 bases, with 9 bases between. CDR3 amino acids: CAWSVVGGTEAFF. The CDR3 bases are TGTGCCTGGAGTGTAGTGGGAGGCACTGAAGCTTTCTTT.

This clonotype has at least ten counts. This chain links TRBV29-1 with TRBJ2-7; maybe TRBD1 (6 bases). V was pared by 3 bases and J by 7 bases, with 10 bases between. From germline, CDR1 is SQVTM and CDR2 ANQGSEA. The CDR3 is made up of 11 amino acids. CDR3 bases: TGCAGCGTTGAGGAGACAGGAGAGCAGTACTTC. It specifies CSVEETGEQYF.

V usage is TRBV11-2 and J usage is TRBJ1-5; no clear D gene. Germline V gives CDR1 SGHAT, CDR2 FQNNGV. The CDR3 runs to 12 residues. The V end lost 5 bases, the J end lost 4 bases, and 6 bases lay between the germline ends. Here the CDR3 reads CASSRENQPQHF. CDR3 nucleotide sequence: TGTGCCAGCAGCCGGGAAAATCAGCCCCAGCATTTT.

This clonotype appeared many times. As DNA, the CDR3 is TGTGCCAGCACAGACTCTCGGACTAGCCGGGACACCGGGGAGCTGTTTTTT. Translating it yields CASTDSRTSRDTGELFF. The chain couples TRBV9 to TRBJ2-2; 8 nucleotides match TRBD2. The V gene end was trimmed by 6 bases and the J gene end by 3 bases; junction bases not matched to a gene: 13. This CDR3 has 17 residues. The germline V gene encodes CDR1 SGDLS and CDR2 YYNGEE.

There are many counts of this clonotype. CDR3 sequence: CASSEGWAGVDGYTF. CDR3 bases: TGTGCCAGCAGTGAAGGATGGGCAGGGGTGGATGGCTACACCTTC. The V call is TRBV25-1, the J call TRBJ1-2, with a possible D match to TRBD1 (6 bases). The V gene lost 2 bases and the J gene lost 6 bases, with 16 bases spanning the gap. CDR1 is MGHDK, CDR2 SYGVNS, per germline. The CDR3 spans 15 residues.

J is TRBJ2-5 and V is TRBV20-1; TRBD2 matches at 11 bases. The junction had 8 bases not matched to a gene; V was cut back by 6 bases and J by 5 bases. Per germline, CDR1 DFQATT and CDR2 SNEGSKA (reference sequence). The CDR3 runs to 14 residues. The CDR3 sequence: CSAKNSGRGETQYF. The CDR3 coding sequence is TGCAGTGCAAAGAATAGCGGGAGGGGTGAGACCCAGTACTTC.

Many counts were recorded for this clonotype. The V gene is TRBV6-5, the J gene TRBJ2-7; possibly TRBD1 or TRBD2 for D (5 bases each). V was trimmed by 5 bases and J by 2 bases, leaving 13 bases between them. This CDR3 comprises 14 residues. Germline V lookup: CDR1 MNHEY, CDR2 SVGAGI. The CDR3 sequence: CASSSGTVAYEQYF. In nucleotides, the CDR3 is TGTGCCAGCAGTAGTGGGACCGTGGCCTACGAGCAGTACTTC.

This clonotype was found many times. This chain joins TRBV7-9 and TRBJ1-2; D gene uncertain. Germline V gene data show CDR1 as SEHNR and CDR2 as FQNEAQ (reference sequence). The V and J ends lost 5 bases and 8 bases respectively, with 18 bases between them. The CDR3 runs to 14 residues. CDR3 residues: CASSTHAEGAGYTF. The CDR3 region has the DNA TGTGCCAGCAGCACCCACGCTGAGGGCGCGGGCTACACCTTC.

The chain couples TRBV5-5 to TRBJ1-5, with D possibly TRBD1 on 5 matching bases. The CDR3 covers 16 residues. V shed 0 bases and J shed 6 bases, with 16 bases lying between them. Germline CDR1 is SGHKS and CDR2 is YYEKEE (reference sequence). CDR3 nucleotides: TGTGCCAGCAGCTTGGCTAGTTTGGGGGGTGGTCAGCCCCAGCATTTT. This encodes CASSLASLGGGQPQHF.

V is TRBV27 and J is TRBJ1-5; D uncertain. In germline, CDR1 is MNHEY, CDR2 SMNVEV (reference sequence). V lost 1 base to trimming and J lost 5 bases, with 12 bases between them. The CDR3 length is 15 residues. The CDR3 nucleotides read TGTGCCAGCAGTTTATTCAGGTCCAACTATCAGCCCCAGCATTTT. Amino acid sequence: CASSLFRSNYQPQHF.

This clonotype was observed many times. The chain is built from TRBV5-1 and TRBJ1-1; 8 bases line up with TRBD1. The CDR3 length is 14 residues. Germline loops: CDR1 SGHRS, CDR2 YFSETQ. V shed 4 bases and J 7 bases; nucleotides not matched to a gene: 9. CDR3 amino acids: CASSHEQGGLEAFF. CDR3 sequence (DNA): TGCGCCAGCAGCCACGAACAGGGGGGTCTTGAAGCTTTCTTT.

This clonotype occurred many times. The chain recombines TRBV25-1 with TRBJ1-1; 8 bases fit TRBD1. In germline, CDR1 is MGHDK, CDR2 SYGVNS. The CDR3 runs 18 residues. Unmatched junction bases numbered 18, after V lost 5 bases and J lost 4 bases. CDR3: CASSPDRVNLLKATEAFF. The CDR3, as DNA: TGTGCCAGCAGTCCGGACAGGGTAAATCTGCTGAAGGCCACTGAAGCTTTCTTT.

The V call is TRBV2, the J call TRBJ1-2; D is unresolved. V lost 2 bases and J 6 bases, leaving 13 bases between the germline ends. This CDR3 region has 14 residues. The germline V gene encodes CDR1 SNHLY and CDR2 FYNNEI. CDR3 bases: TGTGCCAGCAGTGAAAATGGTCCGGGAGATGGCTACACCTTC. This translates into CASSENGPGDGYTF.

This clonotype has a count of ten or more. The chain is built from TRBV29-1 and TRBJ1-1; TRBD1 matches at 8 bases. CDR3 length equals 13 residues. Germline loops: CDR1 SQVTM, CDR2 ANQGSEA. Losses at the gene ends were 4 bases for V and 1 base for J; bases not matched to a gene: 2. The CDR3 loop is CSVADRGNTEAFF. CDR3 bases: TGCAGCGTTGCTGACAGGGGGAACACTGAAGCTTTCTTT.

The rearrangement links TRBV2 to TRBJ2-3, with TRBD2 matching over 9 bases. Germline V gene lookup returns CDR1 SNHLY and CDR2 FYNNEI. The J segment lost 5 bases and the V segment lost 4 bases, leaving 7 bases of the junction unmatched. CDR3 length: 15 amino acids. CDR3 region: CASSVWREGEDTQYF. The CDR3 DNA follows: TGTGCCAGCAGTGTATGGCGGGAGGGCGAAGATACGCAGTATTTT.

This chain connects TRBV20-1 to TRBJ2-7; 10 bases agree with TRBD2. Trimming removed 3 bases from V and 4 bases from J; junction bases left unmatched: 9. The CDR3 is made up of 15 amino acids. Germline CDR1 is DFQATT and CDR2 is SNEGSKA (reference sequence). The CDR3 spells CSARGLASSEYEQYF. CDR3 coding DNA: TGCAGTGCTAGGGGACTAGCGTCAAGTGAGTACGAGCAGTACTTC.

This clonotype showed up many times. V and J are TRBV5-1 and TRBJ1-2; 9 nucleotides align to TRBD1. Germline values: CDR1 SGHRS, CDR2 YFSETQ. This CDR3 contains 16 residues. Losses at the gene ends were 3 bases for V and 1 base for J; bases not matched to a gene: 7. This CDR3 reads CASSSNPGQGNYGYTF. The CDR3 DNA reads as TGCGCCAGCAGCTCTAACCCGGGACAGGGTAACTATGGCTACACCTTC. Using reference TRBV5-1 and TRBJ1-2 for the parts outside the CDR3, the full variable domain is KAGVTQTPRYLIKTRGQQVTLSCSPISGHRSVSWYQQTPGQGLQFLFEYFSETQRNKGNFPGRFSGRQFSNSRSEMNVSTLELGDSALYLCASSSNPGQGNYGYTFGSGTRLTVV.